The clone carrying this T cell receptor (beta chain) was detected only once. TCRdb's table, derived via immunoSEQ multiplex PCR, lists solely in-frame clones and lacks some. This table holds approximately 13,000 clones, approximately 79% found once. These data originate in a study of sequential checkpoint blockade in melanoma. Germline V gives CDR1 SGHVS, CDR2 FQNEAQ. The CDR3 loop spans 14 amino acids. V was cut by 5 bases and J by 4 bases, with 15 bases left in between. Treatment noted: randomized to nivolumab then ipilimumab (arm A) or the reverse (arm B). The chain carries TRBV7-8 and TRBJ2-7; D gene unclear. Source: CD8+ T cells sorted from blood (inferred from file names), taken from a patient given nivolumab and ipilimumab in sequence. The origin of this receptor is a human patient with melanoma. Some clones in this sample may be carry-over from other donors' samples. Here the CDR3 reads CASSAETQEYEQYF. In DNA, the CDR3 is TGTGCCAGCAGCGCCGAAACCCAGGAATACGAGCAGTACTTC.